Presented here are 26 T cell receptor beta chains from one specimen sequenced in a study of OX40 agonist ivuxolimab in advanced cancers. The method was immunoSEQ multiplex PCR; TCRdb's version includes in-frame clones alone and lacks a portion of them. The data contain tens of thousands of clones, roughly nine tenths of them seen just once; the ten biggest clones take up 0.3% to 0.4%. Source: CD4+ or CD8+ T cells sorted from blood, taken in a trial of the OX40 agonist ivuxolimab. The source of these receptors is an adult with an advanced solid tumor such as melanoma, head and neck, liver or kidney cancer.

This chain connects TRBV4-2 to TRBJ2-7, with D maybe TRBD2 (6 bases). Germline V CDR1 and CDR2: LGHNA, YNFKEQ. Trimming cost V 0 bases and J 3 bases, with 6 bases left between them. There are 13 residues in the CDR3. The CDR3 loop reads CASSQEGGYEQYF. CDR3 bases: TGTGCCAGCAGCCAAGAGGGGGGCTACGAGCAGTACTTC.

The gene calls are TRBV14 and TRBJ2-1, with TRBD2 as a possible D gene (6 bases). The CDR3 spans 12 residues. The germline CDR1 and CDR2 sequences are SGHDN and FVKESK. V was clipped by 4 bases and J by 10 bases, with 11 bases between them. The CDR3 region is CASSPLSGEQFF. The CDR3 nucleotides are TGTGCCAGCAGCCCACTCAGCGGGGAGCAGTTCTTC.

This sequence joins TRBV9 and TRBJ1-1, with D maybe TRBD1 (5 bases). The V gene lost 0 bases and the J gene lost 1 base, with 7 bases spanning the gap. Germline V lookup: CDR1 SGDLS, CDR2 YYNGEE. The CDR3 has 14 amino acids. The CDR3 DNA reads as TGTGCCAGCAGCGTAGGCAGGGCGAACACTGAAGCTTTCTTT. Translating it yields CASSVGRANTEAFF.

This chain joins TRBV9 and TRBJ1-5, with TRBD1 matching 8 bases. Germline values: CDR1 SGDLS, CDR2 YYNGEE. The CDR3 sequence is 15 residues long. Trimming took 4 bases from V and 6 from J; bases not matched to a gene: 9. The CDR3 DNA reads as TGTGCCAGCAGCTTCCAGGGGGCGCGGGGTCAGCCCCAGCATTTT. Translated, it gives CASSFQGARGQPQHF.

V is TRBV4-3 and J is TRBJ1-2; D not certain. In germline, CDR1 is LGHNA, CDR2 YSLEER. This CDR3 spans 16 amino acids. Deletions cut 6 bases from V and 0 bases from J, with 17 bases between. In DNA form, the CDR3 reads TGCGCCAGCAGTCCTCAATTAGCGCCGGCTAACTATGGCTACACCTTC. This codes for CASSPQLAPANYGYTF.

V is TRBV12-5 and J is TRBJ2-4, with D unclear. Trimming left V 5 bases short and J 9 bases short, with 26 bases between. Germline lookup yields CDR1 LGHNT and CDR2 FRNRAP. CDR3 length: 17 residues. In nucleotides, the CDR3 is TGTGCTAGTGGTCTTGGATTAGGGTCTTCCACCTCTGGCATTCAGTACTTC. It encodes CASGLGLGSSTSGIQYF.

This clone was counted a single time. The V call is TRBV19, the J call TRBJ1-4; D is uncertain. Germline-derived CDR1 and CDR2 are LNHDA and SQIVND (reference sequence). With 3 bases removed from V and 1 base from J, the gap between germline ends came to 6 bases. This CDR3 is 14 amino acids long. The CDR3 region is CASSIAGTNEKLFF. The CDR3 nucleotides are TGTGCCAGTAGTATCGCGGGAACTAATGAAAAACTGTTTTTT. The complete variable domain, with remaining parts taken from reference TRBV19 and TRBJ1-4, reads DGGITQSPKYLFRKEGQNVTLSCEQNLNHDAMYWYRQDPGQGLRLIYYSQIVNDFQKGDIAEGYSVSREKKESFPLTVTSAQKNPTAFYLCASSIAGTNEKLFFGSGTQLSVL.

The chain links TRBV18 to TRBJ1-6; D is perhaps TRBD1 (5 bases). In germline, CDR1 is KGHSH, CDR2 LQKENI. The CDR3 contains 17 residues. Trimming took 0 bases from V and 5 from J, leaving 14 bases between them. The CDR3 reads CASSPPGSLGDNSPLHF. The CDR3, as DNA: TGTGCCAGCTCACCACCGGGATCTCTAGGGGATAATTCACCCCTCCACTTT.

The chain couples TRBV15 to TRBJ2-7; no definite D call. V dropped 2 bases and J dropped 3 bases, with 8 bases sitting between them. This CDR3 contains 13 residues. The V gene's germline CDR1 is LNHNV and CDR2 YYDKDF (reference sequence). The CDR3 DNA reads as TGTGCCACCAGCAGAATGCAGAGCTACGAGCAGTACTTC. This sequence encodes CATSRMQSYEQYF.

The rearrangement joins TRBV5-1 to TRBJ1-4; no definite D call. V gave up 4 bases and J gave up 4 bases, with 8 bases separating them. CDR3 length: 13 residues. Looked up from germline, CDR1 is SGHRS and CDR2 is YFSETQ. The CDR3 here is CASSAARNEKLFF. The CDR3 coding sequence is TGCGCCAGCAGCGCGGCGCGTAATGAAAAACTGTTTTTT.

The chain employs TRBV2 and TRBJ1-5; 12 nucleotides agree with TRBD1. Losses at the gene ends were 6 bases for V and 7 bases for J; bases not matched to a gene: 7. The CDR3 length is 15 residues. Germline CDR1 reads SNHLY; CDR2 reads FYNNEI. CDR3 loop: CASSWDRGLEQPQHF. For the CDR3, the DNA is TGTGCCAGCAGCTGGGACAGGGGGCTAGAGCAGCCCCAGCATTTT.

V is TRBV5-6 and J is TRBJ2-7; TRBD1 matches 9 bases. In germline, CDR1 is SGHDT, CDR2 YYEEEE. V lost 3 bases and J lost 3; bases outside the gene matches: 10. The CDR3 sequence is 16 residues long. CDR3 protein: CASSSRTGDSYYEQYF. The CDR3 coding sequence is TGTGCCAGCAGCTCGAGGACAGGGGACTCTTACTACGAGCAGTACTTC.

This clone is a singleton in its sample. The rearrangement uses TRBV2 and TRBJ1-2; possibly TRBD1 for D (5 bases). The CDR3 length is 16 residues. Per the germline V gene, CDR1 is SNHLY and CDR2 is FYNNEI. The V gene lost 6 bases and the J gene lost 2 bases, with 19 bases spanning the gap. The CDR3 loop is CASSPGGVERNYGYTF. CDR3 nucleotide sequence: TGTGCCAGCAGCCCCGGGGGGGTTGAAAGAAACTATGGCTACACCTTC.

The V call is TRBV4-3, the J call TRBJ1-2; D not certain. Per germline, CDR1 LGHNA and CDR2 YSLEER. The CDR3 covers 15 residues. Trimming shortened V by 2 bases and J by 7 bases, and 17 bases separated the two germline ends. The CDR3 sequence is CASSQLEALVGGYTF. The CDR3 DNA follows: TGCGCCAGCAGCCAATTAGAGGCCTTAGTTGGTGGCTACACCTTC.

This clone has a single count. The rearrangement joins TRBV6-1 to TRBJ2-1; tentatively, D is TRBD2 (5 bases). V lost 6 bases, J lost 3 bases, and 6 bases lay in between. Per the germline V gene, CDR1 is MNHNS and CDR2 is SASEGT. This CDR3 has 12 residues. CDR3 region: CASRLGYNEQFF. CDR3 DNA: TGTGCCAGCAGACTAGGCTACAATGAGCAGTTCTTC.

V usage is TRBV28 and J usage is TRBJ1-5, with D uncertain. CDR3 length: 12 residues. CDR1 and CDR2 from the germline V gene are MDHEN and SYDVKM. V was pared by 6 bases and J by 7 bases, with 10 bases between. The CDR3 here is CASREADQPQHF. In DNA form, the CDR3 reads TGTGCCAGCAGAGAAGCCGACCAGCCCCAGCATTTT.

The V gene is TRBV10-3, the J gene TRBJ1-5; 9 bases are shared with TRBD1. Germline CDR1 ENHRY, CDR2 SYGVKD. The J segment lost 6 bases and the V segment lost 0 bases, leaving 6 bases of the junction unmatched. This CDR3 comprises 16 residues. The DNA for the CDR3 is TGTGCCATCAGTGAGTCCCGGACAGGGGATGGTCAGCCCCAGCATTTT. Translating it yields CAISESRTGDGQPQHF.

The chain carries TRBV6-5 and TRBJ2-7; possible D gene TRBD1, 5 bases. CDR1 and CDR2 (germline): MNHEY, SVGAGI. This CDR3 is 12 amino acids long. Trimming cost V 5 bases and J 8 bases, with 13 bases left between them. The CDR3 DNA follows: TGTGCCAGCAGTGATTGGCAGGGTCAGCAGTACTTC. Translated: CASSDWQGQQYF.

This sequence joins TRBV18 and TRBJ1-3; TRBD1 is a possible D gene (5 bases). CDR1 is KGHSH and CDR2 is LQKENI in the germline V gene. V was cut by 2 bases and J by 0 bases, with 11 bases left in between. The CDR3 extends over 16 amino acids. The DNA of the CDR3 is TGTGCCAGCTCACCAGCCCTGGGACGCTCTGGAAACACCATATATTTT. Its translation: CASSPALGRSGNTIYF.

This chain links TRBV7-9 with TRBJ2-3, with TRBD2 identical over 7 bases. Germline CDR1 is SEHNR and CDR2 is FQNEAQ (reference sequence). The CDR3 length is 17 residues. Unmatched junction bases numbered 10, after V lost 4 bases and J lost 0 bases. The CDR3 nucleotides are TGTGCCAGCAGCTCGTGGTTCCTGACTAGCAGCACAGATACGCAGTATTTT. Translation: CASSSWFLTSSTDTQYF.

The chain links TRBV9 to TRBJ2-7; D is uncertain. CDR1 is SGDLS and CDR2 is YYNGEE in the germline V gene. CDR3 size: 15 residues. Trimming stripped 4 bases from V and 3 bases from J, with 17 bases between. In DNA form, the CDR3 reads TGTGCCAGCAGCCCATACTCCCAATTAGACTACGAGCAGTACTTC. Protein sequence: CASSPYSQLDYEQYF. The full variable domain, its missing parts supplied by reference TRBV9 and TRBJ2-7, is DSGVTQTPKHLITATGQRVTLRCSPRSGDLSVYWYQQSLDQGLQFLIQYYNGEERAKGNILERFSAQQFPDLHSELNLSSLELGDSALYFCASSPYSQLDYEQYFGPGTRLTVT.

The CDR3 protein is CASSIRDTGHEQYF. The CDR3 bases are TGTGCCAGTAGTATCCGGGACACCGGCCACGAGCAGTACTTC. This chain joins TRBV19 and TRBJ2-7, with D possibly being TRBD1 (6 bases). Germline V gene sequence: CDR1 LNHDA, CDR2 SQIVND (reference sequence). The CDR3 has 14 amino acids. V shed 3 bases and J shed 5 bases, with 14 bases lying between them.

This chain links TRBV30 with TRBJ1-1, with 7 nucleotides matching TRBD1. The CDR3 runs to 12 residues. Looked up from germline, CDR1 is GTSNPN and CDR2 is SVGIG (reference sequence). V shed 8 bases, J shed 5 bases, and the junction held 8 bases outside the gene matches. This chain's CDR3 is CARDRVTTEAFF. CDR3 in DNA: TGTGCCAGAGACAGGGTAACAACTGAAGCTTTCTTT. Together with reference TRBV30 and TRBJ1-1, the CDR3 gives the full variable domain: SQTIHQWPATLVQPVGSPLSLECTVEGTSNPNLYWYRQAAGRGLQLLFYSVGIGQISSEVPQNLSASRPQDRQFILSSKKLLLSDSGFYLCARDRVTTEAFFGQGTRLTVV.

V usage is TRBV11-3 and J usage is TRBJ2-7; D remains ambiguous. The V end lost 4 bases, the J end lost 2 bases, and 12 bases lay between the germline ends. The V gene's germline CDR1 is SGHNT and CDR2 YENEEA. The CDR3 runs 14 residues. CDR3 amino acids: CASSSGSGPYEQYF. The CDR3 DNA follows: TGTGCCAGCAGCTCCGGGTCAGGACCCTACGAGCAGTACTTC.

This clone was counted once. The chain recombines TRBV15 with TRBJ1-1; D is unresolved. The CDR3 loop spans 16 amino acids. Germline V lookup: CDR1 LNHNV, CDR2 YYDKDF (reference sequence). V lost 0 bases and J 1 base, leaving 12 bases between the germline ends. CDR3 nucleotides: TGTGCCACCAGCAGAGATAATGCAGGCTCGAACACTGAAGCTTTCTTT. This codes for CATSRDNAGSNTEAFF. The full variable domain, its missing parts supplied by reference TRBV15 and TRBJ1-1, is DAMVIQNPRYQVTQFGKPVTLSCSQTLNHNVMYWYQQKSSQAPKLLFHYYDKDFNNEADTPDNFQSRRPNTSFCFLDIRSPGLGDTAMYLCATSRDNAGSNTEAFFGQGTRLTVV.

The CDR3 region has the DNA TGTGCCAGCAGTTACACCCGGACAGGGGGTGGCTATGGCTACACCTTC. Its protein is CASSYTRTGGGYGYTF. This chain connects TRBV6-5 to TRBJ1-2, with 10 positions matching TRBD1. Germline V CDR1 and CDR2: MNHEY, SVGAGI. The CDR3 loop spans 16 amino acids. V trimming: 2 bases; J trimming: 4 bases; junction bases outside the gene matches: 7.